This passage covers 7 T cell receptor beta chains from one sample sequenced in a study of blood T cell repertoires in COVID-19. Sequencing used immunoSEQ multiplex PCR; TCRdb keeps in-frame clones, though not all of them. The sample lists some 240,000 clones, roughly 85% occurring once. Material for sequencing was peripheral blood. Receptor source: a woman in her seventies with COVID-19, enrolled during active disease.

V gene TRBV6-5 combines with J gene TRBJ1-5; D is unresolved. This CDR3 contains 14 residues. CDR1 is MNHEY, CDR2 SVGAGI, per germline. Trimming stripped 0 bases from V and 7 bases from J, with 10 bases between. CDR3 region: CASSYSKVGQPQHF. The CDR3 bases are TGTGCCAGCAGTTACTCGAAGGTGGGCCAGCCCCAGCATTTT.

The chain couples TRBV5-1 to TRBJ1-1; D not certain. Germline V lookup: CDR1 SGHRS, CDR2 YFSETQ. The germline V and J ends were trimmed by 5 bases and 0 bases, with 8 bases remaining between them. The CDR3 covers 13 residues. The chain's CDR3 is CASSRDMNTEAFF. The DNA of the CDR3 is TGCGCCAGCAGTCGGGATATGAACACTGAAGCTTTCTTT.

J is TRBJ1-5 and V is TRBV6-5, with D unclear. Trimming cost V 6 bases and J 3 bases, with 15 bases left between them. This CDR3 is built from 15 residues. Germline loops: CDR1 MNHEY, CDR2 SVGAGI. CDR3 sequence (DNA): TGTGCCAGCAGGAGCTTATGGGCTGCCAATCAGCCCCAGCATTTT. Protein product: CASRSLWAANQPQHF.

The gene calls are TRBV7-3 and TRBJ1-5; D remains unclear. V was clipped by 3 bases and J by 6 bases, with 6 bases between them. CDR3 length: 12 residues. Germline CDR1 SGHTA, CDR2 FQGTGA. CDR3 sequence reads: CASSFGIQPQHF. CDR3 in DNA: TGTGCCAGCAGCTTCGGTATTCAGCCCCAGCATTTT.

This rearrangement joins TRBV7-9 to TRBJ2-5; 13 nucleotides line up with TRBD2. Per the germline V gene, CDR1 is SEHNR and CDR2 is FQNEAQ (reference sequence). Germline trimming cut 5 bases from V and 4 bases from J; bases unmatched to any gene: 13. The CDR3 extends over 18 amino acids. The CDR3 reads CASSPRTSGGGRGETQYF. CDR3 DNA sequence: TGTGCCAGCAGCCCCCGGACTAGCGGGGGTGGACGAGGAGAGACCCAGTACTTC.

The CDR3 loop is CASSWGRAGRPPYNEQFF. The CDR3 nucleotides are TGCGCCAGCAGCTGGGGGCGAGCGGGAAGACCCCCCTACAATGAGCAGTTCTTC. The chain uses TRBV5-1 and TRBJ2-1; possible D gene TRBD2, 7 bases. Germline assignment: CDR1 SGHRS and CDR2 YFSETQ. The CDR3 spans 18 residues. Trimming took off 3 bases at V and 2 bases at J, with 21 bases between the two ends.

The chain carries TRBV9 and TRBJ1-2; 11 bases agree with TRBD1. Looked up from germline, CDR1 is SGDLS and CDR2 is YYNGEE. This CDR3 comprises 15 residues. V dropped 3 bases and J dropped 4; count of bases not matched to a gene: 5. CDR3 DNA sequence: TGTGCCAGCAGCGCATGGGACAGGGGGGTCTATGGCTACACCTTC. Amino acid sequence: CASSAWDRGVYGYTF. Filled out from reference TRBV9 and TRBJ1-2, the complete variable domain reads DSGVTQTPKHLITATGQRVTLRCSPRSGDLSVYWYQQSLDQGLQFLIQYYNGEERAKGNILERFSAQQFPDLHSELNLSSLELGDSALYFCASSAWDRGVYGYTFGSGTRLTVV.